Listed below are T cell receptor beta chains from one sample, sequenced in a study of T-cell reconstitution after alpha-beta-depleted transplantation in children. TCRdb reprocessed the PCR reads via MiXCR and lists one record per CDR3 protein. The data show 450,000 to 600,000 distinct CDR3 sequences, around a third seen once. The sequences come from PBMCs from the stem cell graft donor, collected from the stem cell graft. Receptors originate from a human donor who donated a stem cell graft to a child with aplastic anemia. CDR3s leave out the opening cysteine and the closing phenylalanine or tryptophan. Only some rows state a clone size, as once, few, many or a class for expanded clones.

v_gene: TRBV7-2
abundance: few
j_gene: TRBJ2-5
CDR3aa: ASSPMGRRETQY

v_gene: TRBV6-5
abundance: many
j_gene: TRBJ2-7
CDR3aa: ASSLRFGTGLSYEQY

v_gene: TRBV4-1
abundance: .
j_gene: TRBJ1-5
CDR3aa: ASSQPDRLSNQPQH

v_gene: TRBV27
abundance: once
j_gene: TRBJ1-2
CDR3aa: ASSLRPTTGDGYT

v_gene: TRBV29-1
abundance: few
j_gene: TRBJ1-1
CDR3aa: SAYLNTEAF

v_gene: TRBV9
abundance: once
j_gene: TRBJ1-1
CDR3aa: ASSSYADTEAF

v_gene: TRBV29-1
abundance: few
j_gene: TRBJ2-1
CDR3aa: SVSDRKDEQF

v_gene: TRBV24-1
abundance: once
j_gene: TRBJ1-5
CDR3aa: ATSAPNQPQH

v_gene: TRBV12-2
abundance: .
j_gene: TRBJ1-5
CDR3aa: ASRLVTGRNSNQPQH

v_gene: TRBV18
abundance: few
j_gene: TRBJ1-3
CDR3aa: ASSPQGTGMASSGNTIY

v_gene: TRBV4-2
abundance: few
j_gene: TRBJ2-7
CDR3aa: ASSQYSLPGYEQY

v_gene: TRBV24-1
abundance: many
j_gene: TRBJ2-1
CDR3aa: ATSAQREVNEQF

v_gene: TRBV7-9
abundance: .
j_gene: TRBJ2-1
CDR3aa: ASSPKALSSYNEQF

v_gene: TRBV5-6
abundance: many
j_gene: TRBJ1-1
CDR3aa: ASSSGQQAF

v_gene: TRBV6-1
abundance: few
j_gene: TRBJ2-3
CDR3aa: ASRKLLINTQY

v_gene: TRBV11-3
abundance: .
j_gene: TRBJ2-5
CDR3aa: ASSYGLAGVRETQY

v_gene: TRBV6-5
abundance: few
j_gene: TRBJ1-5
CDR3aa: ASSYVESNQPQH

v_gene: TRBV5-1
abundance: .
j_gene: TRBJ2-7
CDR3aa: ASSSGTDYEQY

v_gene: TRBV29-1
abundance: .
j_gene: TRBJ1-2
CDR3aa: SVDGQGVLATYGYT

v_gene: TRBV5-5
abundance: few
j_gene: TRBJ2-3
CDR3aa: ASSSGGNRLSTDTQY

v_gene: TRBV7-9
abundance: .
j_gene: TRBJ1-4
CDR3aa: ASSVNDGLKLF

v_gene: TRBV29-1
abundance: .
j_gene: TRBJ2-7
CDR3aa: SVHGTGGYEQY

v_gene: TRBV7-2
abundance: few
j_gene: TRBJ2-1
CDR3aa: ASSDQTRIQF

v_gene: TRBV7-6
abundance: few
j_gene: TRBJ1-4
CDR3aa: ASSLGTGGVSDEKLF

v_gene: TRBV5-1
abundance: .
j_gene: TRBJ1-5
CDR3aa: ASSPGSGNQPQH

v_gene: TRBV5-1
abundance: .
j_gene: TRBJ2-3
CDR3aa: ASSLAQDRETDTQY

v_gene: TRBV5-1
abundance: .
j_gene: TRBJ1-2
CDR3aa: ASSLAPATNYGYT

v_gene: TRBV7-2
abundance: .
j_gene: TRBJ1-3
CDR3aa: ASSASVGTGNTIY

v_gene: TRBV6-5
abundance: few
j_gene: TRBJ2-6
CDR3aa: ASSSPVGGPGANVLT

v_gene: TRBV25-1
abundance: .
j_gene: TRBJ1-6
CDR3aa: ASSGGSHNSPLH

v_gene: TRBV28
abundance: .
j_gene: TRBJ2-4
CDR3aa: ASSLFTGTKNIQY

v_gene: TRBV3-1
abundance: .
j_gene: TRBJ2-1
CDR3aa: ASSQASGDEQF